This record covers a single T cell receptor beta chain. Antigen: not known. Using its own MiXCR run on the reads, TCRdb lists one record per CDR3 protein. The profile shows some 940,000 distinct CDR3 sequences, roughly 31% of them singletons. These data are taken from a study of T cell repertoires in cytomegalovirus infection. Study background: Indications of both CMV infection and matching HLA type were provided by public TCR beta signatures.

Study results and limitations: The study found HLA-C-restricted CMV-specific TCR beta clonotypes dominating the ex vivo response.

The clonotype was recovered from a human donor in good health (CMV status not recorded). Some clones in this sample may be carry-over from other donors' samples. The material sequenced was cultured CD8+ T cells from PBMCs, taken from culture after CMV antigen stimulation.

The CDR3 DNA sequence: TGTGCCAGCAGTTACCGGAGGATAGAAAATCAGCCCCAGCATTTT. Protein product: CASSYRRIENQPQHF. V and J are TRBV6-8 and TRBJ1-5; no firm D call. From germline, CDR1 is MNHGY and CDR2 SAAAGT. This CDR3 spans 15 amino acids. Trimming shortened V by 2 bases and J by 4 bases, and 12 bases separated the two germline ends.